Listed here is a single T cell receptor (beta chain). Its antigen is still unknown. This sample is drawn from a study of beta chain features in type 1 diabetes. Reverse transcribing all isolated RNA meant expressed TCRB transcripts were sequenced. Sequencing was performed with immunoSEQ multiplex PCR; in TCRdb, only in-frame clones are kept and a portion is missing. The sample holds fewer than 70,000 clones, around 60% seen once. Study-wide results and caveats: Within each of all four CD4+ subsets, Type 1 diabetes patients had TCRB CDR3s that were moderately but significantly shorter.

What was sequenced was stem cell memory CD4+ T cells from blood. The receptor was isolated from a young woman with type 1 diabetes.

CDR3 in DNA: TGTGCTAGTGGACAGACAGGGTTCTCCTACAATGAGCAGTTCTTC. This encodes CASGQTGFSYNEQFF. This sequence joins TRBV12-5 and TRBJ2-1, with 7 nucleotides matching TRBD1. The CDR3 consists of 15 residues. The V gene's germline CDR1 is LGHNT and CDR2 FRNRAP. V was pared by 6 bases and J by 0 bases, with 5 bases of the junction left unmatched.